The present T cell receptor beta chain was sequenced within a study of T-cell memory formation after mild COVID-19. Study observations and caveats: The authors left the SARS-CoV-2 specificity of second-wave clones peaking on day 37 unconfirmed. CD4+ contracting clones were found mainly in CM and EM, and CD8+ ones in EMRA.

Trimming stripped 7 bases from V and 1 base from J, with 9 bases between. Germline V gene data show CDR1 as SGHRS and CDR2 as YFSETQ. The CDR3 is 13 amino acids. This clonotype was picked up many times. Its specificity is not known. Amplification by 5'RACE using constant-segment primers produced TCR alpha and TCR beta cDNA libraries that carried sample barcodes and UMIs. TCRdb analysed the 5' RACE reads with MiXCR anew, one entry per CDR3 protein. Of 90,000 to 120,000 distinct CDR3 sequences in the sample, about 15% were seen once. This receptor was identified in a man in his late teens or twenties who had mild COVID-19 (a few samples of this study predate the infection). Cell type and time point are not known. This sequence joins TRBV5-1 and TRBJ2-1; D unresolved. Sequenced input: PBMCs or a T cell subset sorted from them (not recorded which). The CDR3 DNA reads TGCGCCAGCGGGCGGATTTCCTACAATGAGCAGTTCTTC. It codes for CASGRISYNEQFF.